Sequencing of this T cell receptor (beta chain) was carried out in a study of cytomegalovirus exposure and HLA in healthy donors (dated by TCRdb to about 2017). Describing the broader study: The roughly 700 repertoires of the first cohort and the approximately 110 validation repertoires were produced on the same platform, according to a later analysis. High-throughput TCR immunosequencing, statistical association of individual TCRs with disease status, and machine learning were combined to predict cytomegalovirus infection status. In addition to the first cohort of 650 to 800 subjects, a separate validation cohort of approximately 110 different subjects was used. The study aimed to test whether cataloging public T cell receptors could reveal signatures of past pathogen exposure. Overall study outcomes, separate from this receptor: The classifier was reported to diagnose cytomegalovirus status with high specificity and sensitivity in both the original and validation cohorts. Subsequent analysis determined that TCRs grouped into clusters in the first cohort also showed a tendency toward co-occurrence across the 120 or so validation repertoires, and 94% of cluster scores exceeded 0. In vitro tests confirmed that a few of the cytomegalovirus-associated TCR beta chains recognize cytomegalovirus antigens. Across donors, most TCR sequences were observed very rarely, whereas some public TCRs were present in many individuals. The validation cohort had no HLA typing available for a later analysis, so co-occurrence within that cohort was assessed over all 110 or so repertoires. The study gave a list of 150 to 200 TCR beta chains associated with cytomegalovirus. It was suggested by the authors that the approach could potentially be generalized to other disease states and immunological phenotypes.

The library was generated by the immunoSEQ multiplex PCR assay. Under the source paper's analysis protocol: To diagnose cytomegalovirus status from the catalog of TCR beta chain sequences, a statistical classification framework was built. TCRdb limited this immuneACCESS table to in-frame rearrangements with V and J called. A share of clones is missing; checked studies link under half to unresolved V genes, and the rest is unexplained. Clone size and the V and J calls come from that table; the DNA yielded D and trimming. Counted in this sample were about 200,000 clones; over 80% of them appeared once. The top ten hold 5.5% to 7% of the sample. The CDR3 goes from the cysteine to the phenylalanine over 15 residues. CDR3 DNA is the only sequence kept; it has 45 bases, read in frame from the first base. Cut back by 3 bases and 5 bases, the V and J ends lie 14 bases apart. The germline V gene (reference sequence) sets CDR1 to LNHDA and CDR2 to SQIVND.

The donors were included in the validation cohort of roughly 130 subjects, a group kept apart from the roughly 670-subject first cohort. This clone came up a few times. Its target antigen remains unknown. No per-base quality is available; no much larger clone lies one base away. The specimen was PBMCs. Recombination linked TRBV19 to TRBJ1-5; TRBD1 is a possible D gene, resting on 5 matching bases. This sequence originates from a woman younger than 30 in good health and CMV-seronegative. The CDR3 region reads CASSMGRAEDQPQHF. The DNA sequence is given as TGTGCCAGTAGTATGGGCAGGGCCGAGGATCAGCCCCAGCATTTT.